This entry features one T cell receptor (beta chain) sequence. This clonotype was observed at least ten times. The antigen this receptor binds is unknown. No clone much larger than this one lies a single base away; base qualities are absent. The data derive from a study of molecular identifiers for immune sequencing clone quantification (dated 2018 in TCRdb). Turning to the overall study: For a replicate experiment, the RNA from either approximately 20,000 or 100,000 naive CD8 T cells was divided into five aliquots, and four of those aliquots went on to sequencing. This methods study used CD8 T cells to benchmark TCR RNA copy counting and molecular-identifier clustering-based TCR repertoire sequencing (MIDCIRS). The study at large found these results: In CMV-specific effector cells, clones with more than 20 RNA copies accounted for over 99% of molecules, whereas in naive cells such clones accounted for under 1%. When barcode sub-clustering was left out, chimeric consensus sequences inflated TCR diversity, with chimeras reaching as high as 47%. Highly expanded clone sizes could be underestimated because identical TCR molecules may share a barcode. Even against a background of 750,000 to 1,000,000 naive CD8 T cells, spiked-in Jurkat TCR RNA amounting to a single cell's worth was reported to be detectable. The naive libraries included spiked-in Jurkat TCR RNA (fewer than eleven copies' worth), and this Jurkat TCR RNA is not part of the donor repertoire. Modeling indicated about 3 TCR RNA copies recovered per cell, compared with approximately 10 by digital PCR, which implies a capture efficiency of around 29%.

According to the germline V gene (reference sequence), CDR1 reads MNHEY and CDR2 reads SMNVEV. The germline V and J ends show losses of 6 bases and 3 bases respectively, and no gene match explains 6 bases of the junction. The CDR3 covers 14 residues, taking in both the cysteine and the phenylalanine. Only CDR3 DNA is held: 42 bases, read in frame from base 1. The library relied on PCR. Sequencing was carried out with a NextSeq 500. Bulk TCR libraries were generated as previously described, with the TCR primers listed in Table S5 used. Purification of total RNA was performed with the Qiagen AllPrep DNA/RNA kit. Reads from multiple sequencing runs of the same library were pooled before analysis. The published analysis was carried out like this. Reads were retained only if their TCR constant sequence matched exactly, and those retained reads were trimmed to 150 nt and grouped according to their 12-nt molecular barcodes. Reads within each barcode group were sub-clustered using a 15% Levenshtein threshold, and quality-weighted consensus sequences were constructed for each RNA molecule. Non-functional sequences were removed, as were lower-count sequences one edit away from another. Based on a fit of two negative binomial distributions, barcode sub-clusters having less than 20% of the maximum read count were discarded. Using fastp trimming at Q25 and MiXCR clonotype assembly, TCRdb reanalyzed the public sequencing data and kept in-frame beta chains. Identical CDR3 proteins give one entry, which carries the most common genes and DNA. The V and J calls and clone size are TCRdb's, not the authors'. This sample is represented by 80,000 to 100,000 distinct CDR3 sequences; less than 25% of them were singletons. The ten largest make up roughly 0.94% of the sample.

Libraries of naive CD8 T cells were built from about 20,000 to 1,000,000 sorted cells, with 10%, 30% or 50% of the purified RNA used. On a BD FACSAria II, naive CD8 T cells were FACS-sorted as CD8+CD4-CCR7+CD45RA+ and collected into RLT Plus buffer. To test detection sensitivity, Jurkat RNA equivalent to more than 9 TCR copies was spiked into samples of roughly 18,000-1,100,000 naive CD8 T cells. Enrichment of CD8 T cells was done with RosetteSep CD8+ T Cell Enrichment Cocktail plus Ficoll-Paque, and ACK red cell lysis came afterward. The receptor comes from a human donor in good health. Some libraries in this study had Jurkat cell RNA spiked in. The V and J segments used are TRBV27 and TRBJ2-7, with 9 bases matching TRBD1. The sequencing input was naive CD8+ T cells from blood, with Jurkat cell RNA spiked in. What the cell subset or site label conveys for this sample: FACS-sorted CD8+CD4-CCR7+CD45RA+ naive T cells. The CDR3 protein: CASSPGTGHYEQYF. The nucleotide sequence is TGTGCCAGCAGCCCCGGGACAGGGCACTACGAGCAGTACTTC.